These 17 T cell receptor beta chains came from one sample sequenced in a study of early T cells in non-severe SARS-CoV-2 infection. TCRdb analysed the 5' RACE reads with MiXCR anew, one entry per CDR3 protein. The table has some 30,000 distinct CDR3 sequences, around 9% seen once. What was sequenced was whole blood. The receptors here all came from an adult who was a healthcare worker with PCR-confirmed SARS-CoV-2 infection or an uninfected control (not recorded which).

This clonotype was picked up a small number of times. The rearrangement links TRBV4-3 to TRBJ1-5, with D possibly being TRBD1 (6 bases). V lost 0 bases, J lost 2 bases, and 11 bases lay in between. CDR3 size: 16 residues. CDR1 and CDR2 from the germline V gene are LGHNA and YSLEER. The CDR3 protein is CASSQEVRTGNQPQHF. In DNA form, the CDR3 reads TGCGCCAGCAGCCAAGAGGTTCGGACAGGCAATCAGCCCCAGCATTTT.

This clonotype came up many times. V is TRBV18 and J is TRBJ1-5, with 8 bases aligning to TRBD1. Germline CDR1 KGHSH, CDR2 LQKENI. J lost 6 bases, V lost 4 bases, and 5 bases had no gene match. The CDR3 sequence is 14 residues long. As DNA, the CDR3 is TGTGCCAGCTCACTCGGACAGGGCGGTCAGCCCCAGCATTTT. This encodes CASSLGQGGQPQHF.

With regard to this clonotype: One end of the junction fails to match germline, which may point to a read error. The CDR3 DNA reads TGTGCCAGCATGAGGGATGGCGGGGGGGAAGAGACCCAGCACTTC. It is translated as CASMRDGGGEETQHF. The genes are TRBV27 and TRBJ2-5, with 9 bases lining up with TRBD2. The CDR3 sequence is 15 residues long. Germline loops: CDR1 MNHEY, CDR2 SMNVEV (reference sequence).

This clonotype came up many times. The chain recombines TRBV15 with TRBJ2-1; the D gene is possibly TRBD1 (5 bases). Per germline, CDR1 LNHNV and CDR2 YYDKDF (reference sequence). V shed 0 bases and J shed 12 bases, with 12 bases lying between them. The CDR3 length is 13 residues. The CDR3 reads CATSRDKQGLQFF. Written as DNA, the CDR3 is TGTGCCACCAGCAGAGACAAGCAGGGCCTGCAGTTCTTC.

This clonotype was seen many times. The chain recombines TRBV11-2 with TRBJ2-3; D not resolved. The CDR3 contains 14 residues. Trimming shortened V by 2 bases and J by 6 bases, and 12 bases separated the two germline ends. The germline V gene encodes CDR1 SGHAT and CDR2 FQNNGV. Written as DNA, the CDR3 is TGTGCCAGCAGCTTACAGGTTTTCACTGATACGCAGTATTTT. This codes for CASSLQVFTDTQYF.

The chain carries TRBV18 and TRBJ2-5, with D possibly being TRBD1 (5 bases). V was shortened by 6 bases and J by 1 base, with 9 bases between the two germline ends. The CDR3 loop spans 13 amino acids. The germline CDR1 and CDR2 sequences are KGHSH and LQKENI. CDR3 region: CASSGQAQETQYF. In nucleotides, the CDR3 is TGTGCCAGCTCGGGGCAGGCCCAAGAGACCCAGTACTTC. Filled out from reference TRBV18 and TRBJ2-5, the complete variable domain reads NAGVMQNPRHLVRRRGQEARLRCSPMKGHSHVYWYRQLPEEGLKFMVYLQKENIIDESGMPKERFSAEFPKEGPSILRIQQVVRGDSAAYFCASSGQAQETQYFGPGTRLLVL.

As regards this clonotype: A much larger clone lies one base from this, so it may be a read error. The V call is TRBV7-8, the J call TRBJ2-2, with D perhaps matching TRBD2 (5 bases). Germline CDR1 SGHVS, CDR2 FQNEAQ. The CDR3 totals 15 residues. The CDR3 sequence is CASSLELHDTGDLFF. CDR3 DNA sequence: TGTGCCAGCAGCTTGGAACTACATGACACCGGGGATCTGTTTTTT.

This clonotype has ten or more counts. The chain has TRBV6-1 and TRBJ1-1; a possible D gene is TRBD1 (6 bases). CDR1 and CDR2 from the germline V gene are MNHNS and SASEGT. The V and J ends lost 7 bases and 4 bases respectively, with 19 bases between them. This CDR3 contains 15 residues. The CDR3 nucleotides read TGTGCCAGCACGACCGGGACAATAACGAGCACTGAAGCTTTCTTT. Translating it yields CASTTGTITSTEAFF.

This clonotype has at least ten counts. The chain joins TRBV5-1 to TRBJ1-5; a possible D gene is TRBD1 (5 bases). CDR3 length equals 14 residues. With 0 bases removed from V and 7 bases from J, the gap between germline ends came to 11 bases. Germline CDR1 SGHRS, CDR2 YFSETQ. CDR3 nucleotides: TGCGCCAGCAGCTTGGTGCCCGGGGGGCAGCCCCAGCATTTT. This sequence encodes CASSLVPGGQPQHF.

This clonotype was picked up many times. V and J are TRBV6-2 or TRBV6-3 and TRBJ1-1, with D unresolved. Germline values: CDR1 MNHEY, CDR2 SVGEGT. The ends were cut back, 2 bases at V and 8 bases at J, with 9 bases in the middle. This CDR3 spans 12 amino acids. In DNA form, the CDR3 reads TGTGCCAGCAGTTACACGGCGACAGAAGCTTTCTTT. As protein: CASSYTATEAFF.

This clonotype came up many times. The chain has TRBV7-9 and TRBJ2-7; D might be TRBD1 (5 bases). Germline values: CDR1 SEHNR, CDR2 FQNEAQ (reference sequence). This CDR3 is 14 amino acids long. V lost 2 bases and J lost 6, with 14 bases in between. The CDR3 is CASSLTLTGSEQYF. The CDR3 DNA reads TGTGCCAGCAGCTTAACCCTCACAGGTTCCGAGCAGTACTTC. The whole variable domain, filled in from reference TRBV7-9 and TRBJ2-7, reads DTGVSQNPRHKITKRGQNVTFRCDPISEHNRLYWYRQTLGQGPEFLTYFQNEAQLEKSRLLSDRFSAERPKGSFSTLEIQRTEQGDSAMYLCASSLTLTGSEQYFGPGTRLTVT.

In regard to this clonotype: With a much larger clone just one base away, this may be a read error. Since the CDR3 does not end with the conserved phenylalanine or tryptophan, this likely comes from a read error. This chain links TRBV30 with TRBJ1-5; D ambiguous. Germline CDR1 and CDR2: GTSNPN and SVGIG (reference sequence). V shed 8 bases and J shed 4 bases, with 12 bases lying between them. This CDR3 region has 12 residues. The CDR3 bases are TGTGCCGGCCGATGGGGTAATCAGCCCCAGCATTCT. Amino acid sequence: CAGRWGNQPQHS.

This clonotype appeared many times. The J gene is TRBJ1-3, the V gene TRBV27; D not resolved. V was trimmed by 5 bases and J by 0 bases, leaving 11 bases between them. Germline lookup yields CDR1 MNHEY and CDR2 SMNVEV (reference sequence). The length of the CDR3 is 15 residues. CDR3 sequence (DNA): TGTGCCAGCAGTCCAATACTGTCCTCTGGAAACACCATATATTTT. Its translation is CASSPILSSGNTIYF.

This clonotype was found many times. The chain uses TRBV20-1 and TRBJ2-1; 12 bases match TRBD2. V was pared by 2 bases and J by 1 base, with 3 bases of the junction left unmatched. CDR3 size: 16 residues. The V gene's germline CDR1 is DFQATT and CDR2 SNEGSKA (reference sequence). CDR3 loop: CSARLAGGFSYNEQFF. In nucleotides, the CDR3 is TGCAGTGCTAGACTAGCGGGGGGGTTTTCCTACAATGAGCAGTTCTTC.

This clonotype has ten or more counts. V gene TRBV7-2 combines with J gene TRBJ2-7; 7 bases fit TRBD2. The CDR3 is made up of 14 amino acids. The V segment lost 5 bases and the J segment 6 bases; nucleotides outside the gene matches: 10. Looked up from germline, CDR1 is SGHTA and CDR2 is FQGNSA. DNA for the CDR3: TGTGCCAGCAGCCCTATAAGACTAGCCTCCGAGCAGTACTTC. As protein: CASSPIRLASEQYF.

This clonotype has a count of ten or more. This chain joins TRBV11-2 and TRBJ2-3, with D possibly TRBD2 on 7 matching bases. Germline CDR1 SGHAT, CDR2 FQNNGV. The ends were cut back, 3 bases at V and 3 bases at J, with 13 bases in the middle. This CDR3 comprises 15 residues. The DNA for the CDR3 is TGTGCCAGCAGCTTTAGGGGGGGGCCAACAGATACGCAGTATTTT. Residues: CASSFRGGPTDTQYF.

The table lists this clonotype with many counts. This chain joins TRBV4-3 and TRBJ2-7, with D tentatively TRBD1 (6 bases). The germline V gene encodes CDR1 LGHNA and CDR2 YSLEER. The CDR3 runs 15 residues. Trimming shortened V by 4 bases and J by 3 bases, and 16 bases separated the two germline ends. This CDR3 reads CASSPGLDSYYEQYF. CDR3 DNA: TGCGCCAGCAGCCCCGGGTTGGACAGTTACTACGAGCAGTACTTC.